This entry describes one T cell receptor beta chain. Data came from immunoSEQ multiplex PCR; TCRdb stores just in-frame clones and leaves some out. This table holds around 70,000 clones, 80% to 95% found once. This CDR3 has 18 amino acids. Germline lookup yields CDR1 SGHNT and CDR2 YENEEA. The V gene end was trimmed by 3 bases and the J gene end by 0 bases; junction bases not matched to a gene: 11. The data were taken from a study of T cell changes during pregnancy in multiple sclerosis. This receptor was taken from a female donor with multiple sclerosis, enrolled in a pregnancy study. The chain has TRBV11-3 and TRBJ2-1; 7 nucleotides agree with TRBD2. Sequences were derived from peripheral blood, sampled before pregnancy. CDR3: CASSFAPLAASSYNEQFF. The CDR3 DNA reads TGTGCCAGCAGCTTCGCACCGCTAGCGGCCAGCTCCTACAATGAGCAGTTCTTC.